Each of the 25 T cell receptor beta chains below was sequenced from the same sample in a study of cytomegalovirus exposure and HLA in healthy donors. The PCR used 60 Vbeta and 13 Jbeta primers. Clones were read by immunoSEQ multiplex PCR, and TCRdb kept only the in-frame ones, dropping some. The table includes around 130,000 clones, 77% detected once. The specimen sequenced was PBMCs. Receptor source: a woman in her fifties or sixties in good health and CMV-seronegative.

V gene TRBV27 combines with J gene TRBJ2-1, with D maybe TRBD2 (8 bases). The CDR3 runs to 15 residues. The germline V gene encodes CDR1 MNHEY and CDR2 SMNVEV (reference sequence). With 5 bases removed from V and 5 bases from J, the gap between germline ends came to 16 bases. Here the CDR3 DNA reads TGTGCCAGCAGTCAACGGGAGGGGGCCCACAATGAGCAGTTCTTC. The encoded protein is CASSQREGAHNEQFF.

This clone was seen only a few times. The gene calls are TRBV4-1 and TRBJ1-3; tentative D call: TRBD1 (5 bases). Germline V CDR1 and CDR2: MGHRA, YSYEKL. V gave up 7 bases and J gave up 0 bases, with 16 bases separating them. This CDR3 has 16 residues. The CDR3 DNA reads as TGCGCCAGCACCCGACAGATTTCTGACTCTGGAAACACCATATATTTT. It codes for CASTRQISDSGNTIYF.

This clone has just a few counts. The chain links TRBV5-4 to TRBJ2-2; 7 positions agree with TRBD2. The V segment lost 0 bases and the J segment 1 base; nucleotides outside the gene matches: 3. Germline CDR1 SGHNT, CDR2 YYREEE (reference sequence). This CDR3 spans 16 amino acids. The CDR3 nucleotides are TGTGCCAGCAGCTTGGGCGCGGGAGTGAACACCGGGGAGCTGTTTTTT. Its translation is CASSLGAGVNTGELFF.

The chain is built from TRBV28 and TRBJ1-5, with unresolved D. Per the germline V gene, CDR1 is MDHEN and CDR2 is SYDVKM. V was pared by 2 bases and J by 6 bases, with 11 bases between. The CDR3 sequence is 14 residues long. The CDR3 coding sequence is TGTGCCAGCAGTTTAGATCTATCGGGTCAGCCCCAGCATTTT. It translates to CASSLDLSGQPQHF.

This chain uses TRBV14 with TRBJ2-5; no clear D. The germline CDR1 and CDR2 sequences are SGHDN and FVKESK. This CDR3 comprises 15 residues. Deletions cut 1 base from V and 1 base from J, with 10 bases between. For the CDR3, the DNA is TGTGCCAGCAGCCAAGTAGCCAGCGCCCAAGAGACCCAGTACTTC. It translates to CASSQVASAQETQYF.

A word on this clone: The sample contains more than one DNA sequence encoding this CDR3. The V gene is TRBV7-2, the J gene TRBJ2-3; weak D call: TRBD2 (5 bases). The CDR3 runs 14 residues. V lost 2 bases and J 2 bases, leaving 8 bases between the germline ends. In germline, CDR1 is SGHTA, CDR2 FQGNSA. CDR3: CASSLTRDTDTQYF. The CDR3 region has the DNA TGTGCCAGCAGCTTAACGAGGGACACAGATACGCAGTATTTT.

V and J are TRBV28 and TRBJ2-7; 7 nucleotides match TRBD1. CDR1 is MDHEN and CDR2 is SYDVKM in the germline V gene. The J segment lost 5 bases and the V segment lost 10 bases, leaving 14 bases of the junction unmatched. This CDR3 spans 14 amino acids. This chain's CDR3 is CATRRGGRGHEQYF. The CDR3 DNA sequence: TGTGCCACCCGACGAGGAGGTAGGGGGCACGAGCAGTACTTC.

CDR3 sequence reads: CASSESRDIGYTF. CDR3 nucleotides: TGTGCCAGCAGTGAATCCCGGGACATAGGCTACACCTTC. The rearrangement joins TRBV6-1 to TRBJ1-2; TRBD1 is a possible D gene (6 bases). Germline lookup yields CDR1 MNHNS and CDR2 SASEGT. V was cut by 2 bases and J by 8 bases, with 12 bases left in between. The CDR3 length is 13 residues.

The chain combines TRBV15 with TRBJ1-4; 9 bases match TRBD1. J was trimmed by 1 base and V by 5 bases; bases with no gene match: 5. The CDR3 sequence is 16 residues long. From germline, CDR1 is LNHNV and CDR2 YYDKDF (reference sequence). The CDR3 sequence is CATSGRQGETNEKLFF. The CDR3 nucleotides are TGTGCCACCAGCGGACGACAGGGGGAAACTAATGAAAAACTGTTTTTT.

The V and J genes are TRBV9 and TRBJ1-5; TRBD1 matches at 8 bases. CDR3 length equals 14 residues. CDR1 is SGDLS, CDR2 YYNGEE, per germline. After removal of 3 bases from V and 7 bases from J, the junction contained 6 bases not matched to a gene. CDR3 DNA sequence: TGTGCCAGCAGCGGTGACAGGGGATACCAGCCCCAGCATTTT. It specifies CASSGDRGYQPQHF.

V usage is TRBV19 and J usage is TRBJ1-5; 8 bases agree with TRBD1. The ends lost 6 bases at V and 5 bases at J; junction bases unmatched: 6. Germline lookup yields CDR1 LNHDA and CDR2 SQIVND (reference sequence). The CDR3 has 14 amino acids. The DNA of the CDR3 is TGTGCCAGTAGCCGCGGACAGGGAGATCAGCCCCAGCATTTT. It codes for CASSRGQGDQPQHF.

The chain joins TRBV4-1 to TRBJ1-1, with 8 bases lining up with TRBD1. The germline V gene has CDR1 MGHRA and CDR2 YSYEKL. There are 15 residues in the CDR3. The ends lost 3 bases at V and 1 base at J; junction bases unmatched: 4. The CDR3 spells CASSQTGVKNTEAFF. The CDR3 coding sequence is TGCGCCAGCAGCCAGACAGGGGTGAAGAACACTGAAGCTTTCTTT.

The chain uses TRBV10-1 and TRBJ2-7; D remains ambiguous. V was clipped by 0 bases and J by 5 bases, with 11 bases between them. Germline CDR1 reads WNHNN; CDR2 reads SYGVQD (reference sequence). This CDR3 is built from 14 residues. CDR3 residues: CASSESNLADEQYF. The DNA for the CDR3 is TGCGCCAGCAGTGAGTCCAATTTGGCGGACGAGCAGTACTTC.

This chain connects TRBV5-4 to TRBJ2-3; 10 bases match TRBD2. J lost 6 bases, V lost 2 bases, and 21 bases had no gene match. The length of the CDR3 is 20 residues. Germline V CDR1 and CDR2: SGHNT, YYREEE (reference sequence). The CDR3 sequence: CASSFPGLAKAGSTADTQYF. As DNA, the CDR3 is TGTGCCAGCAGCTTTCCGGGACTAGCGAAAGCGGGGTCCACCGCGGATACGCAGTATTTT.

The rearrangement uses TRBV28 and TRBJ1-2, with D possibly matching TRBD1 (5 bases). This CDR3 has 13 residues. The V end lost 3 bases, the J end lost 4 bases, and 9 bases lay between the germline ends. CDR1 and CDR2 (germline): MDHEN, SYDVKM. The CDR3 sequence: CASSFQGVYGYTF. DNA of the CDR3: TGTGCCAGCAGTTTTCAAGGGGTCTATGGCTACACCTTC.

The CDR3 spells CASSLKGTSGYEQYF. The CDR3 bases are TGTGCCAGCAGTTTAAAGGGGACTAGCGGCTACGAGCAGTACTTC. The chain recombines TRBV27 with TRBJ2-7, with 11 positions matching TRBD2. The V gene end was trimmed by 2 bases and the J gene end by 3 bases; junction bases not matched to a gene: 3. In germline, CDR1 is MNHEY, CDR2 SMNVEV (reference sequence). CDR3 length: 15 residues.

The CDR3: CASSQLLTENTEAFF. The CDR3, as DNA: TGTGCCAGCAGCCAGCTCCTGACAGAGAACACTGAAGCTTTCTTT. The chain combines TRBV4-2 with TRBJ1-1, with D tentatively TRBD1 (5 bases). The V gene's germline CDR1 is LGHNA and CDR2 YNFKEQ. The V end lost 3 bases, the J end lost 1 base, and 12 bases lay between the germline ends. CDR3 length: 15 amino acids.

The V and J genes are TRBV5-4 and TRBJ2-2, with 11 bases identical to TRBD2. J lost 6 bases, V lost 4 bases, and 5 bases had no gene match. Germline-derived CDR1 and CDR2 are SGHNT and YYREEE (reference sequence). The CDR3 contains 15 residues. The CDR3 coding sequence is TGTGCCAGCAGCGGTAGCGGGAGGGCCTCCGGGGAGCTGTTTTTT. Translating it yields CASSGSGRASGELFF.

The chain joins TRBV7-9 to TRBJ1-2, with 9 bases identical to TRBD1. The CDR3 covers 12 residues. Germline V lookup: CDR1 SEHNR, CDR2 FQNEAQ (reference sequence). V lost 7 bases, J lost 8 bases, and 5 bases stayed unmatched. CDR3 residues: CASNTGGRGYTF. DNA of the CDR3: TGTGCCAGCAACACAGGGGGCAGGGGCTACACCTTC.

The chain is built from TRBV5-4 and TRBJ2-7; TRBD1 aligns across 7 bases. This CDR3 is 14 amino acids long. The V and J ends lost 1 base and 7 bases, in that order; junction bases with no gene match: 8. Germline V gene sequence: CDR1 SGHNT, CDR2 YYREEE (reference sequence). Here the CDR3 reads CASSLRQGLGEQYF. CDR3 bases: TGTGCCAGCAGCTTGCGACAGGGCCTGGGGGAGCAGTACTTC.

The rearrangement uses TRBV28 and TRBJ2-7; no reliable D call. V was clipped by 7 bases and J by 4 bases, with 14 bases between them. This CDR3 has 13 residues. Per the germline V gene, CDR1 is MDHEN and CDR2 is SYDVKM. The DNA of the CDR3 is TGTGCCAGCACTCTATCCACTACTTACGAGCAGTACTTC. It translates to CASTLSTTYEQYF. The full variable domain, rest sourced from reference TRBV28 and TRBJ2-7, is DVKVTQSSRYLVKRTGEKVFLECVQDMDHENMFWYRQDPGLGLRLIYFSYDVKMKEKGDIPEGYSVSREKKERFSLILESASTNQTSMYLCASTLSTTYEQYFGPGTRLTVT.

This chain connects TRBV5-6 to TRBJ2-5; no clear D. The end of the DNA aligns better with TRBJ2-7, so the J call may be wrong. Per the germline V gene, CDR1 is SGHDT and CDR2 is YYEEEE. This CDR3 is 12 amino acids long. CDR3 sequence reads: CASSLVRSEQYF. In DNA, the CDR3 is TGTGCCAGCAGCTTGGTACGCTCCGAGCAGTACTTC.

V usage is TRBV9 and J usage is TRBJ1-3; 7 positions agree with TRBD1. Trimming at V came to 0 bases and at J to 4 bases, leaving 4 bases not matched to a gene. Germline V lookup: CDR1 SGDLS, CDR2 YYNGEE. The CDR3 runs to 15 residues. As DNA, the CDR3 is TGTGCCAGCAGCGTAGGTAGACAGGGAGGAAACACCATATATTTT. The encoded protein is CASSVGRQGGNTIYF.

The chain joins TRBV4-2 to TRBJ1-1; 8 bases fit TRBD1. V lost 3 bases, J lost 10 bases, and 13 bases stayed unmatched. Germline V gene data show CDR1 as LGHNA and CDR2 as YNFKEQ. This CDR3 region has 15 residues. The CDR3 nucleotides read TGTGCCAGCAGCCAGGGGGGACAGGTAAGGTCCCTAGCTTTCTTT. Amino acids: CASSQGGQVRSLAFF.

The rearrangement joins TRBV5-5 to TRBJ1-1; D is ambiguous. Trimming pared 4 bases from V and 6 bases from J, leaving 22 bases between. Germline V CDR1 and CDR2: SGHKS, YYEKEE (reference sequence). CDR3 length: 16 amino acids. CDR3 in DNA: TGTGCCAGCAGCCCCCTTTACAGCCCAATTAGACCTGAAGCTTTCTTT. This translates into CASSPLYSPIRPEAFF.